Listed below are T cell receptor beta chains from one sample, sequenced in a study of blood T cell repertoires in COVID-19. Sequenced by immunoSEQ multiplex PCR; TCRdb stores in-frame clones only, minus some. This table has more than 350,000 clones, 80% to 90% appearing once. Specimen: PBMCs or T cells enriched from blood (not recorded which). The receptors were gathered from a woman aged 50 to 60 who had recovered from COVID-19. CDR3s include the opening cysteine and the closing phenylalanine or tryptophan. The D gene is left open where the match is weak. Clone size is not always given. Where it is, it says once, few, many or a class for expanded clones.

TRBV29-1	NA	TRBJ2-5	NA	14	TGCAGCGTTGAAGATGTAGGGCGGAGGGAGACCCAGTACTTC	CSVEDVGRRETQYF
TRBV28	TRBD1	TRBJ1-1	NA	15	TGTGCCAGCAGTTTCTCGGGACAGGGCTTTACTGAAGCTTTCTTT	CASSFSGQGFTEAFF
TRBV5-5	NA	TRBJ2-7	NA	13	TGTGCCAGCAGCACCGGGAGCCCCTACGAGCAGTACTTC	CASSTGSPYEQYF
TRBV6-6	NA	TRBJ1-3	NA	15	TGTGCCAGCAGTTACTCGTTTCAGGACACAAACACCATATATTTT	CASSYSFQDTNTIYF
TRBV6-5	NA	TRBJ1-2	NA	13	TGTGCCAGCAGTTACTCTTCGGACTATGGCTACACCTTC	CASSYSSDYGYTF
TRBV10-3	TRBD2	TRBJ2-3	NA	17	TGTGCCATCAGTGGGGTAACGGGACTAGCGGGGACAGATACGCAGTATTTT	CAISGVTGLAGTDTQYF
TRBV18	TRBD1	TRBJ1-1	NA	16	TGTGCCAGCTCACCGGGACAGGGGATACTTAACACTGAAGCTTTCTTT	CASSPGQGILNTEAFF
TRBV10-3	NA	TRBJ1-3	NA	14	TGTGCCATCAGTTCAGACATCTCTGGAAACACCATATATTTT	CAISSDISGNTIYF
TRBV7-2	NA	TRBJ1-2	NA	13	TGTGCCAGCAGCTTTGAGGCAGCCTATGGCTACACCTTC	CASSFEAAYGYTF
TRBV4-1	NA	TRBJ1-1	NA	15	TGCGCCAGCAGCCAAGTGGGCCGGGGAGGCACTGAAGCTTTCTTT	CASSQVGRGGTEAFF
TRBV28	NA	TRBJ2-7	few	15	TGTGCCAGCAGTTCACCTAGAGGGAGCTCCTACGAGCAGTACTTC	CASSSPRGSSYEQYF
TRBV10-3	NA	TRBJ1-4	NA	15	TGTGCCACCCAGTGGAGGGCGGCAACTAATGAAAAACTGTTTTTT	CATQWRAATNEKLFF
TRBV11-1	TRBD1	TRBJ2-3	NA	16	TGTGCCAGCAGCCCTAGGGACAGGGGGCTGGCAGATACGCAGTATTTT	CASSPRDRGLADTQYF
TRBV28	NA	TRBJ2-7	NA	15	TGTGCCAGCAGTTTAACTGACCTAGCCTCCTACGAGCAGTACTTC	CASSLTDLASYEQYF
TRBV4-3	NA	TRBJ1-3	NA	13	TGCGCCAGCAGCCAAGATCAGGGAAACACCATATATTTT	CASSQDQGNTIYF
TRBV28	NA	TRBJ1-1	NA	14	TGTGCCAGCAGATCTACGGGGGTGAGCACTGAAGCTTTCTTT	CASRSTGVSTEAFF
TRBV10-3	TRBD1	TRBJ2-2	NA	16	TGTGCCATCAGGGCCGACAGGGAAGTCAACACCGGGGAGCTGTTTTTT	CAIRADREVNTGELFF
TRBV7-9	NA	TRBJ2-6	NA	16	TGTGCCAGCAGCTCCCGGACAGTCTCTGGGGCCAACGTCCTGACTTTC	CASSSRTVSGANVLTF
TRBV15	TRBD2	TRBJ2-7	NA	17	TGTGCCACCAGCAGAGGAGTGGGGGGACTAGCGGGGCTCGAGCAGTACTTC	CATSRGVGGLAGLEQYF
TRBV9	NA	TRBJ1-2	NA	12	TGTGCCAGCAGCGCCGTTGGTCGGGGCTACACCTTC	CASSAVGRGYTF
TRBV18	TRBD1	TRBJ1-3	once	16	TGTGCCAGCTCACCTTTCAACAGGGGCTTAGAAAACACCATATATTTT	CASSPFNRGLENTIYF
TRBV19	NA	TRBJ1-2	NA	13	TGTGCCATAAGGGACAATACTAACTATGGCTACACCTTC	CAIRDNTNYGYTF
TRBV6-1	NA	TRBJ1-1	NA	14	TGTGCCAGCAGTGAGTGGACAGAGAACACTGAAGCTTTCTTT	CASSEWTENTEAFF
TRBV5-1	NA	TRBJ1-1	once	14	TGCGCCAGCGGCAAACAGACATCGAACACTGAAGCTTTCTTT	CASGKQTSNTEAFF
TRBV5-1	TRBD2	TRBJ2-7	NA	15	TGCGCCAGCACCGGAGCGGGGGGTTATCCCTACGAGCAGTACTTC	CASTGAGGYPYEQYF
TRBV5-1	NA	TRBJ2-3	NA	17	TGCGCCAGCAGCTTGCGGCCGGGACTTGGAGGCACAGATACGCAGTATTTT	CASSLRPGLGGTDTQYF
TRBV5-1	TRBD1	TRBJ1-2	NA	14	TGCGCCAGCAGCTTGTCGGGACAGGGGTCTGGCTACACCTTC	CASSLSGQGSGYTF
TRBV27	TRBD1	TRBJ1-5	NA	15	TGTGCCAGCAGTTATGGTGGCCAGGGGGATCAGCCCCAGCATTTT	CASSYGGQGDQPQHF